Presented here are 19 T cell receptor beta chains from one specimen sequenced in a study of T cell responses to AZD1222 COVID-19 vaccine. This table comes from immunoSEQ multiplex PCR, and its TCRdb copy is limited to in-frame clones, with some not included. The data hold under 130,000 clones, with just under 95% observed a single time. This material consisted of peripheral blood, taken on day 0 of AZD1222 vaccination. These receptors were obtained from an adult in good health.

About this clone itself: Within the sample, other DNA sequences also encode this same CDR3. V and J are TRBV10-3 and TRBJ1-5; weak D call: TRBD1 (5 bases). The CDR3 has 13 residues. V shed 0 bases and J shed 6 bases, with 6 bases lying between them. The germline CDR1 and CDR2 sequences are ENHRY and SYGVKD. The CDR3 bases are TGTGCCATCAGTGAGTCCGGGGGTCAGCCCCAGCATTTT. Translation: CAISESGGQPQHF.

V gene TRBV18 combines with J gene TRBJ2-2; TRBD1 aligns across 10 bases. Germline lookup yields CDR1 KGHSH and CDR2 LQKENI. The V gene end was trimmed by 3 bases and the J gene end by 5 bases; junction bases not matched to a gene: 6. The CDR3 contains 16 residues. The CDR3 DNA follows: TGTGCCAGCTCACCGCCGGGACAGGGGCCTACCGGGGAGCTGTTTTTT. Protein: CASSPPGQGPTGELFF.

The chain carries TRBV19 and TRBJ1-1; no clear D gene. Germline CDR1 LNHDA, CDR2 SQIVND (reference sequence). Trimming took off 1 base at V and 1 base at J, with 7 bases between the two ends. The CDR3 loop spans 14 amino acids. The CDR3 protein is CASSIGSGNTEAFF. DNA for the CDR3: TGTGCCAGTAGTATAGGATCAGGGAACACTGAAGCTTTCTTT.

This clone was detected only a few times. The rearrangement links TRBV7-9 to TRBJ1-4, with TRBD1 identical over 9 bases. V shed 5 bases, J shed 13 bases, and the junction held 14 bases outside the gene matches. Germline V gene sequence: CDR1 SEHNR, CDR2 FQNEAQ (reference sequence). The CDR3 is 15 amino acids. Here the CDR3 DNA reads TGTGCCAGCAGCCCAGTCGGGACAGGGTATAACAGACTGTTTTTT. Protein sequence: CASSPVGTGYNRLFF.

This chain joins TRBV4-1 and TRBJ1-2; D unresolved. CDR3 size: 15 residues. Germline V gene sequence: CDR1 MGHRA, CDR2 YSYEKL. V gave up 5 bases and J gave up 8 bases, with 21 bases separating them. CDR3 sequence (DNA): TGCGCCAGCAGCTCTAACGGAGGATCCTATTTAGGCTACACCTTC. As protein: CASSSNGGSYLGYTF.

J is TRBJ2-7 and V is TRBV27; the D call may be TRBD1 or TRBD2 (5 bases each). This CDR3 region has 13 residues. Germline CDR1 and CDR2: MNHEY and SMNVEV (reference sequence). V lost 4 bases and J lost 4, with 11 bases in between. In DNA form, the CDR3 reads TGTGCCAGCAGTTCCGGGGCTGGGTACGAGCAGTACTTC. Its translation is CASSSGAGYEQYF.

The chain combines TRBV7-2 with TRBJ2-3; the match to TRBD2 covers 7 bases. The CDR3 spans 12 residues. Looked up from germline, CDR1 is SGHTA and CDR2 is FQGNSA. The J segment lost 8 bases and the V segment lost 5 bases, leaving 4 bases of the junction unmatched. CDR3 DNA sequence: TGTGCCAGCAGCCGCAGGGAGGGTACGCAGTATTTT. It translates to CASSRREGTQYF. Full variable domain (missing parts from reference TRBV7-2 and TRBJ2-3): GAGVSQSPSNKVTEKGKDVELRCDPISGHTALYWYRQSLGQGLEFLIYFQGNSAPDKSGLPSDRFSAERTGGSVSTLTIQRTQQEDSAVYLCASSRREGTQYFGPGTRLTVL.

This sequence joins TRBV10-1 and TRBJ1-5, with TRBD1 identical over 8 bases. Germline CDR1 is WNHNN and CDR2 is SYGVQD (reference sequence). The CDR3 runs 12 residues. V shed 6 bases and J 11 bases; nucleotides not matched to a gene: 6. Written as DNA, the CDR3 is TGCGCCAGCAGCGCAGGGGGCCTGACCCAGCATTTT. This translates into CASSAGGLTQHF.

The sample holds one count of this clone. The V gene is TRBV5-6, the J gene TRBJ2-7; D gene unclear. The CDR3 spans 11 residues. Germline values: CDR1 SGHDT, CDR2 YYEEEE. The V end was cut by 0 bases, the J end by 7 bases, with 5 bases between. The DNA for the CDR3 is TGTGCCAGCAGCTTGGAACAGGAGCAGTACTTC. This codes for CASSLEQEQYF.

For the CDR3, the DNA is TGTGCCAGCAGCCCCTTGGCTAGCGGGGCTTCAAACATTCAGTACTTC. It translates to CASSPLASGASNIQYF. The chain is built from TRBV11-2 and TRBJ2-4; 9 bases align to TRBD2. Trimming removed 5 bases from V and 6 bases from J; junction bases left unmatched: 11. The CDR3 is made up of 16 amino acids. The germline CDR1 and CDR2 sequences are SGHAT and FQNNGV.

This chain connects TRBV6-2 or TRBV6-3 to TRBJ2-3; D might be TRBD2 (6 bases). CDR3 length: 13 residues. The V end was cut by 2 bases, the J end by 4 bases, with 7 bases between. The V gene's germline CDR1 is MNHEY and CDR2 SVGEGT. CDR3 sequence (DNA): TGTGCCAGCAGTTACCGGGAGTCAGATACGCAGTATTTT. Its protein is CASSYRESDTQYF.

The CDR3 sequence: CASRPEGKPGYGYTF. The CDR3 bases are TGTGCCAGCAGGCCAGAGGGAAAACCGGGCTATGGCTACACCTTC. V gene TRBV6-5 combines with J gene TRBJ1-2; unclear D gene. This CDR3 has 15 residues. Trimming removed 6 bases from V and 4 bases from J, with 18 bases in between. Germline V CDR1 and CDR2: MNHEY, SVGAGI.

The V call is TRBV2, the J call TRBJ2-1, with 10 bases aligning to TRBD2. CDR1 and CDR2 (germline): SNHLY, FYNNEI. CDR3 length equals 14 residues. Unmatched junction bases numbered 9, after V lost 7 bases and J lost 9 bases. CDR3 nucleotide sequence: TGTGCCAGCATTAGGGCTAGCGGGAGCGGTGAGCAGTTCTTC. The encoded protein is CASIRASGSGEQFF.

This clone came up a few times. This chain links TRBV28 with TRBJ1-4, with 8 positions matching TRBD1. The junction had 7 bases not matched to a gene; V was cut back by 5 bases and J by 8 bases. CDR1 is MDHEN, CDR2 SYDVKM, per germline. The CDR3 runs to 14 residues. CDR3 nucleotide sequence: TGTGCCAGCAGTCTAGGACAGGGCAGCGAAAAACTGTTTTTT. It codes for CASSLGQGSEKLFF.

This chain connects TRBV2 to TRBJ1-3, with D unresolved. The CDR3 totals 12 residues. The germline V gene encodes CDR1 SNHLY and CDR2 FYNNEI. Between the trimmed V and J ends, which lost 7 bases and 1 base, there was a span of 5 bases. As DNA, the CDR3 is TGTGCCAGCACAGTATCTGGAAACACCATATATTTT. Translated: CASTVSGNTIYF.

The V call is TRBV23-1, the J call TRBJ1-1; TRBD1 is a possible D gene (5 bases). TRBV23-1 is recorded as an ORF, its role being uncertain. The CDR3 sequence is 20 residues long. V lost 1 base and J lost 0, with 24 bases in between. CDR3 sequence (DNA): TGCGCCAGCAGTCAATTCAAACGCCAGGGCAGCACTTACTTGAACACTGAAGCTTTCTTT. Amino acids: CASSQFKRQGSTYLNTEAFF.

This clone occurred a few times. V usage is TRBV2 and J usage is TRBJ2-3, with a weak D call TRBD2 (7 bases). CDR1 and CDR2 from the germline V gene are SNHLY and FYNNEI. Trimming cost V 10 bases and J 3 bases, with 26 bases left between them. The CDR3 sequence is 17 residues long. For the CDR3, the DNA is TGTGCCACGGAGGGGGGGAATAACAGGGTGTCGACAGATACGCAGTATTTT. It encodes CATEGGNNRVSTDTQYF. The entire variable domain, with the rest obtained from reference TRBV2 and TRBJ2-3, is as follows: EPEVTQTPSHQVTQMGQEVILRCVPISNHLYFYWYRQILGQKVEFLVSFYNNEISEKSEIFDDQFSVERPDGSNFTLKIRSTKLEDSAMYFCATEGGNNRVSTDTQYFGPGTRLTVL.

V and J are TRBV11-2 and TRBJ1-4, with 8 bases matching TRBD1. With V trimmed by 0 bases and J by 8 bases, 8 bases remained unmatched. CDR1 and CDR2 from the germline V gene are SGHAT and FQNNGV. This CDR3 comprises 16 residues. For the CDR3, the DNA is TGTGCCAGCAGCTTAGATGCGGGCCAGGGGGCGGAAAAACTGTTTTTT. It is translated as CASSLDAGQGAEKLFF.

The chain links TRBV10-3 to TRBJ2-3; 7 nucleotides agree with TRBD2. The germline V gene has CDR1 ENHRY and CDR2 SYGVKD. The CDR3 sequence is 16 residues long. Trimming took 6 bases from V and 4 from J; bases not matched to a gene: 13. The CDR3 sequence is CAIRDPGAGVADTQYF. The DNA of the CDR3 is TGTGCCATCAGGGACCCCGGGGCGGGAGTCGCAGATACGCAGTATTTT.